This TCR beta chain was recorded in a study of cytomegalovirus exposure and HLA in healthy donors. Points from the study as a whole: In a later analysis, at a false discovery rate of 0.05, under 20,000 TCR beta sequences were associated with HLA alleles.

With 5 bases removed from V and 4 bases from J, the gap between germline ends came to 17 bases. The CDR3 runs to 15 residues. Germline values: CDR1 MDHEN, CDR2 SYDVKM. Both 60 Vbeta primers and 13 Jbeta primers went into the PCR. Libraries were prepared by immunoSEQ multiplex PCR; TCRdb keeps only in-frame clonotypes and omits some of them. This sample's table reports 40,000 or so clones. About this clone: Its matching antigen is unknown.

This TCR was sampled from a male donor in good health and CMV-seronegative. The source material was PBMCs. The chain is built from TRBV28 and TRBJ2-5; possible D gene TRBD1, 6 bases. CDR3 loop: CASSPAPQGPETQYF. In DNA form, the CDR3 reads TGTGCCAGCAGTCCCGCCCCACAGGGACCAGAGACCCAGTACTTC. Looking up the rest from reference TRBV28 and TRBJ2-5 gives the full variable domain: DVKVTQSSRYLVKRTGEKVFLECVQDMDHENMFWYRQDPGLGLRLIYFSYDVKMKEKGDIPEGYSVSREKKERFSLILESASTNQTSMYLCASSPAPQGPETQYFGPGTRLLVL.